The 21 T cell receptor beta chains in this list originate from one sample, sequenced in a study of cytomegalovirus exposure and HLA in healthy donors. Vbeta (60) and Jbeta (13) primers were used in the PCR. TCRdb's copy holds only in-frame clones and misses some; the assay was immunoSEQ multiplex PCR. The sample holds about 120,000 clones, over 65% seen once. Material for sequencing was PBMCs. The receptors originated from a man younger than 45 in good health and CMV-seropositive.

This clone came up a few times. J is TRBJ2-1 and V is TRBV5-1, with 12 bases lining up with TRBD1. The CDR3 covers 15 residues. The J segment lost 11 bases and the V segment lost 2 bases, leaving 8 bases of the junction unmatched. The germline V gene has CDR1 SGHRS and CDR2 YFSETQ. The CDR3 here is CASSLGTGGGEKQFF. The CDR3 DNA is TGCGCCAGCAGCTTAGGGACAGGGGGCGGCGAGAAGCAGTTCTTC.

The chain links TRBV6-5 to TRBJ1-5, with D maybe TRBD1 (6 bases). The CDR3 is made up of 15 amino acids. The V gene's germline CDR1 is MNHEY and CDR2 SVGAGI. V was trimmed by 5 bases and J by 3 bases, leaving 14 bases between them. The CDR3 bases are TGTGCCAGCAGTCAGGACAGCCCCGTCAATCAGCCCCAGCATTTT. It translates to CASSQDSPVNQPQHF.

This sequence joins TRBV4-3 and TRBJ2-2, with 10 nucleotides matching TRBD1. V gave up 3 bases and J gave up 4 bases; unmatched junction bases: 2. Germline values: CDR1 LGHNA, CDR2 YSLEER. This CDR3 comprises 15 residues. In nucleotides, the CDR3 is TGCGCCAGCAGCCAGGGGACAGGGGCCACCGGGGAGCTGTTTTTT. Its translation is CASSQGTGATGELFF.

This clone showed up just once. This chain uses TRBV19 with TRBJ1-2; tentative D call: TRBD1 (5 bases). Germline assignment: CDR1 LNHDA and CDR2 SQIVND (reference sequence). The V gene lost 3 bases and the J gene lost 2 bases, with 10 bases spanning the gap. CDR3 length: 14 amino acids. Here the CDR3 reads CASSIGRENYGYTF. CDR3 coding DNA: TGTGCCAGTAGTATCGGCAGGGAAAACTATGGCTACACCTTC.

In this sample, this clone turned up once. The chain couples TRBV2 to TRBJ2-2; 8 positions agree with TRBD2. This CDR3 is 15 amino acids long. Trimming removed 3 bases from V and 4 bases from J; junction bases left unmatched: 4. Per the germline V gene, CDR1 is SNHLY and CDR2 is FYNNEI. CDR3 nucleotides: TGTGCCAGCAGTGACAAGCGGGGGAGCACCGGGGAGCTGTTTTTT. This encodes CASSDKRGSTGELFF.

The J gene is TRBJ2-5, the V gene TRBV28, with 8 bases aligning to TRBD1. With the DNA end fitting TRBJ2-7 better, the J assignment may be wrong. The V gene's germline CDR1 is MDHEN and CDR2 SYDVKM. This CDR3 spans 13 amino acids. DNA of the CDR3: TGTGCCAGCAGGACCGGACAGGGCTACGAGCAGTACTTC. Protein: CASRTGQGYEQYF.

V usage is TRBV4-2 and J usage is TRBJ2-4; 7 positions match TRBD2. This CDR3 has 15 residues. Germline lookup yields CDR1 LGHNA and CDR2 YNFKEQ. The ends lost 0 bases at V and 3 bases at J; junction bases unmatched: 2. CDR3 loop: CASSQDWDYKNIQYF. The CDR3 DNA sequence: TGTGCCAGCAGCCAAGATTGGGACTACAAAAACATTCAGTACTTC.

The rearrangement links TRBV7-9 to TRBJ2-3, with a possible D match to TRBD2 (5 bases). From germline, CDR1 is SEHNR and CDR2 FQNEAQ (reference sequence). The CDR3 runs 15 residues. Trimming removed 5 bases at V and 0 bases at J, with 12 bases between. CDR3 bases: TGTGCCAGCAGCCTAACGGGGATTAGCACAGATACGCAGTATTTT. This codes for CASSLTGISTDTQYF.

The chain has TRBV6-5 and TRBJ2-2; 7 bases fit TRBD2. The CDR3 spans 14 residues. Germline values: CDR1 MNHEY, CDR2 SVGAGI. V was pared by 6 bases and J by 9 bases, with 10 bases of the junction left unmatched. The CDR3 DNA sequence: TGTGCCAGCAGACTAGGGGAGGGGTGGTGGGAGCTGTTTTTT. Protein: CASRLGEGWWELFF.

CDR3 DNA sequence: TGTGCCAGCAGTCAGACCGGGACAGCTGAAGCTTTCTTT. Encoded protein: CASSQTGTAEAFF. The chain has TRBV6-5 and TRBJ1-1; the match to TRBD1 covers 7 bases. CDR1 and CDR2 from the germline V gene are MNHEY and SVGAGI. This CDR3 spans 13 amino acids. Trimming cost V 5 bases and J 6 bases; bases outside gene matches: 6.

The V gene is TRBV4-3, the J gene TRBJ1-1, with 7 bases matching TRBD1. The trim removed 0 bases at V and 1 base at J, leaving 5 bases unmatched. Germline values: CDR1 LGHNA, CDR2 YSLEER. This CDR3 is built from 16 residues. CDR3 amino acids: CASSQESQGGNTEAFF. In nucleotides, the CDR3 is TGCGCCAGCAGCCAAGAATCGCAGGGGGGGAACACTGAAGCTTTCTTT.

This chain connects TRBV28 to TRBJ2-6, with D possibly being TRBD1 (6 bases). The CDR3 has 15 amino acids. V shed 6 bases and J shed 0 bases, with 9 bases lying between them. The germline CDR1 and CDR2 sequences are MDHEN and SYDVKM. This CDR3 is CASRDSRSGANVLTF. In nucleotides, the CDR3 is TGTGCCAGCAGGGACAGCCGCTCTGGGGCCAACGTCCTGACTTTC.

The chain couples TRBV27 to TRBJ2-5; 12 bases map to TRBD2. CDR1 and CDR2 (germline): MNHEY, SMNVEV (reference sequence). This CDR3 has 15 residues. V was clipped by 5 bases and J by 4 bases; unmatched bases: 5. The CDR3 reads CASSGPGLAGETQYF. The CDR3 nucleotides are TGTGCCAGCAGTGGACCGGGACTAGCGGGAGAGACCCAGTACTTC.

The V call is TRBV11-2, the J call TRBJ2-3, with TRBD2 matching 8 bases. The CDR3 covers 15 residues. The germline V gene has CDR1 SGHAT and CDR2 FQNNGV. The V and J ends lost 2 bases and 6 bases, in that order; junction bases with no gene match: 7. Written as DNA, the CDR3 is TGTGCCAGCAGCTTACTACGGGGGGGCGGGGATACGCAGTATTTT. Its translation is CASSLLRGGGDTQYF.

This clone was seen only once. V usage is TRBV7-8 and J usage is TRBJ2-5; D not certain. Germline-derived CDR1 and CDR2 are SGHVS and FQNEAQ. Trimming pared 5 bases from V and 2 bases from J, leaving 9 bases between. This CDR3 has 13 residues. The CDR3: CASSPRLQETQYF. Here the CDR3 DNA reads TGTGCCAGCAGCCCACGCCTACAAGAGACCCAGTACTTC.

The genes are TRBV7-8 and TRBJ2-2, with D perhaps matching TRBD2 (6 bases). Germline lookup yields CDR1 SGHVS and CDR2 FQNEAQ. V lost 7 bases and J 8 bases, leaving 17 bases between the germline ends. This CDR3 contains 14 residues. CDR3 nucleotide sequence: TGTGCCAGCACCCCTAATGGGGGGATTGGGGAGCTGTTTTTT. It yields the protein CASTPNGGIGELFF.

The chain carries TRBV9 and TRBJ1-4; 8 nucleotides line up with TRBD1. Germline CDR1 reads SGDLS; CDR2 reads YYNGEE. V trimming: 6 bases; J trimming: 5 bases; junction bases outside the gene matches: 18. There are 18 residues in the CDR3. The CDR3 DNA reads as TGTGCCAGCAACCTTGGACACAGGGGGGGGCGGCCAAATGAAAAACTGTTTTTT. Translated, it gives CASNLGHRGGRPNEKLFF.

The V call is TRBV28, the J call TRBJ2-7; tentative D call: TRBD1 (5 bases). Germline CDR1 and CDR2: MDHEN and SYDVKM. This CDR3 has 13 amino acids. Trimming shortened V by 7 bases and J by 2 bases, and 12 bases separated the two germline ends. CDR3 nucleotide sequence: TGTGCCAGCACGGACGACAGAACCTACGAGCAGTACTTC. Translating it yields CASTDDRTYEQYF.

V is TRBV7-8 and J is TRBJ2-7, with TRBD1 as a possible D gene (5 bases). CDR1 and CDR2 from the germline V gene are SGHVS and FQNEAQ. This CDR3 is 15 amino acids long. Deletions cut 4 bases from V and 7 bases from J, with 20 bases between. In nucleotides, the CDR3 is TGTGCCAGCAGCTCACCTAAGACAGACCTCGGGGAGCAGTACTTC. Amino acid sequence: CASSSPKTDLGEQYF.

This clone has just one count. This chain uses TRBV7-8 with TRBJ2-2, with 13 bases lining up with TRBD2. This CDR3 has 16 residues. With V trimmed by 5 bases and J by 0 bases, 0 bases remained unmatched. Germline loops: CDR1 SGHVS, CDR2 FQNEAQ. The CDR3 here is CASSGLAGANTGELFF. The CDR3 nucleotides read TGTGCCAGCAGCGGACTAGCGGGGGCGAACACCGGGGAGCTGTTTTTT.

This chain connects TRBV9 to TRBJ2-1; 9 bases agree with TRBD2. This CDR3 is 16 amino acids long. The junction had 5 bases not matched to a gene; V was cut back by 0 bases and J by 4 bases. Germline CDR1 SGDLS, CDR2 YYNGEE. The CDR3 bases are TGTGCCAGCAGCGTAGGACTAGCGGCTACGTACAATGAGCAGTTCTTC. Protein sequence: CASSVGLAATYNEQFF.